Listed here are 4 T cell receptor beta chains from one sample, sequenced in a study of cytomegalovirus exposure and HLA in healthy donors. In the PCR, 60 Vbeta and 13 Jbeta primers were used. Produced via immunoSEQ multiplex PCR; TCRdb's table is partial and in-frame only. The sample gives roughly 110,000 clones, about 76% of which show up once; 12% is in the top ten. Sequencing input: PBMCs. These receptors originate from a woman in her 40s in good health and CMV-seropositive.

This chain's CDR3 is CASSSGTSGGNNEQFF. For the CDR3, the DNA is TGTGCCAGCAGTTCCGGGACTAGCGGGGGAAACAATGAGCAGTTCTTC. The chain is built from TRBV7-9 and TRBJ2-1; TRBD2 agrees at 14 bases. CDR1 is SEHNR, CDR2 FQNEAQ, per germline (reference sequence). Germline trimming cut 6 bases from V and 5 bases from J; bases unmatched to any gene: 6. The CDR3 sequence is 16 residues long.

This chain links TRBV2 with TRBJ1-5, with TRBD1 identical over 8 bases. Germline V lookup: CDR1 SNHLY, CDR2 FYNNEI. CDR3 length: 15 amino acids. The ends lost 4 bases at V and 6 bases at J; junction bases unmatched: 8. In DNA, the CDR3 is TGTGCCAGCAGTGTCTCAGGGGGCAGTCGTCAGCCCCAGCATTTT. It is translated as CASSVSGGSRQPQHF.

This clone was seen once. The chain couples TRBV19 to TRBJ1-5; TRBD1 aligns across 7 bases. V was pared by 5 bases and J by 5 bases, with 12 bases of the junction left unmatched. Germline V gene sequence: CDR1 LNHDA, CDR2 SQIVND (reference sequence). The CDR3 is 16 amino acids. The DNA of the CDR3 is TGTGCCAGTAGTGCCCTCGCTGGGGACAGAGATCAGCCCCAGCATTTT. Amino acid sequence: CASSALAGDRDQPQHF.

The rearrangement uses TRBV18 and TRBJ1-2; unclear D gene. The CDR3 runs 14 residues. CDR1 is KGHSH, CDR2 LQKENI, per germline. V was shortened by 5 bases and J by 4 bases, with 14 bases between the two germline ends. The chain's CDR3 is CASSGPDGGYGYTF. The DNA for the CDR3 is TGTGCCAGCTCAGGACCGGACGGAGGCTATGGCTACACCTTC.